Listed below are T cell receptor beta chains from one sample, sequenced in a study of T cell responses to AZD1222 COVID-19 vaccine. Measured with immunoSEQ multiplex PCR; TCRdb has only the in-frame clones, and not every one. The repertoire has around 19,000 clones, 89% of them found once; the top ten carry roughly 8.7%. This material consisted of peripheral blood, taken 28 days after the second AZD1222 dose. These receptors were taken from an adult who received the AZD1222 COVID-19 vaccine. CDR3s leave out the opening cysteine and the closing phenylalanine or tryptophan. A D gene is named only where the DNA matches it firmly.

d_call v_call cdr3_length cdr3_aa
TRBD2 TRBV18 13 ASSPGLAGGETQY
. TRBV6-5 13 ASSYSQSYNSPLH
. TRBV18 13 ASSPGREMNTEAF
. TRBV6-5 11 ASIGRRDGELF
. TRBV28 14 ASNSWGNPGGQPQH
. TRBV12-3/TRBV12-4 11 ASRQGGGNTIY
. TRBV5-1 11 ASSLEGNTEAF
TRBD1 TRBV7-2 11 ASSVTGPYEQY
TRBD2 TRBV4-2 13 ASSEGAGGDNEQF
. TRBV19 13 ASSPGAYSGNTIY
. TRBV7-3 13 ASSLRWGSGYEQY
TRBD1 TRBV5-1 14 ASSRATGNGKETQY
. TRBV6-2/TRBV6-3 15 ASSYPASGATNEKLF
. TRBV3-1/TRBV3-2 11 ASSQGGDSPLH
TRBD1 TRBV2 9 ASSGDRGPD
TRBD1 TRBV15 12 ATSVGTEDEKLF
. TRBV5-1 13 ASQAGGASYNEQF
TRBD1 TRBV19 12 ASGTGDANQPQH
. TRBV28 15 ASRRNSAAVSNQPQH
. TRBV3-1/TRBV3-2 11 ASSQEWSNEQF
. TRBV19 11 ASSIGPRYEQF
TRBD1 TRBV15 19 ATSGRRQGVFFSSYNSPLH
. TRBV11-2 14 ASSRLKGPSTDTQY
. TRBV10-3 14 AISDGLGGKSPEAF
. TRBV5-1 13 ASSLGTASNYGYT
. TRBV7-8 13 ASSLVSVEQTEAF
. TRBV7-2 13 ASSPHKVWNTEAF
TRBD2 TRBV19 14 ASSIKPSGSFTEQF